The rows below give T cell receptor beta chains drawn from one sample of a study of blood T cell repertoires in COVID-19. Only in-frame clones appear in the TCRdb table, and some are missing; sequencing was by immunoSEQ multiplex PCR. Of approximately 180,000 clones listed, approximately 83% were seen once; the top ten hold approximately 9.9%. Sequences were obtained from peripheral blood. These receptors were collected from a human donor with active or convalescent COVID-19. The donor label of this sample is uncertain. Both conserved end residues are part of each CDR3. D genes are given only for firm matches. Expanded clones get a size class; other rows say once, few or many, or leave the size out.

d_call: -
clone_size: -
v_call: TRBV29-1
j_call: TRBJ1-4
cdr3_aa: CSVSGRDEKLFF
cdr3_nt: TGCAGCGTCTCAGGGAGGGACGAAAAACTGTTTTTT

d_call: -
clone_size: once
v_call: TRBV20-1
j_call: TRBJ1-2
cdr3_aa: CSARDSGGYTF
cdr3_nt: TGCAGTGCTAGAGATTCGGGGGGCTACACCTTC

d_call: -
clone_size: -
v_call: TRBV11-3
j_call: TRBJ2-2
cdr3_aa: CASSHRRGLNTGELFF
cdr3_nt: TGTGCCAGCAGCCATCGACGGGGGTTGAACACCGGGGAGCTGTTTTTT

d_call: -
clone_size: few
v_call: TRBV24-1
j_call: TRBJ2-3
cdr3_aa: CATSEQRQGYTQYF
cdr3_nt: TGTGCCACCAGTGAGCAAAGGCAGGGGTATACGCAGTATTTT

d_call: TRBD1
clone_size: -
v_call: TRBV30
j_call: TRBJ2-7
cdr3_aa: CASTGGHYEQYF
cdr3_nt: TGTGCCTCGACAGGGGGGCACTACGAGCAGTACTTC

d_call: -
clone_size: -
v_call: TRBV7-2
j_call: TRBJ2-3
cdr3_aa: CASSLGSGLAVDTQYF
cdr3_nt: TGTGCCAGCAGCTTAGGTTCCGGCCTAGCTGTAGATACGCAGTATTTT

d_call: TRBD2
clone_size: -
v_call: TRBV4-2
j_call: TRBJ2-2
cdr3_aa: CASTGLGLAGVSGELFF
cdr3_nt: TGTGCCAGCACGGGACTCGGACTAGCGGGGGTGTCCGGGGAGCTGTTTTTT

d_call: TRBD1
clone_size: -
v_call: TRBV30
j_call: TRBJ1-2
cdr3_aa: CAWFRDRANYGYTF
cdr3_nt: TGTGCCTGGTTCCGGGACAGAGCTAACTATGGCTACACCTTC

d_call: TRBD2
clone_size: -
v_call: TRBV4-2
j_call: TRBJ2-1
cdr3_aa: CASSQDVIAGSYNEQFF
cdr3_nt: TGTGCCAGCAGCCAAGATGTGATAGCGGGCTCCTACAATGAGCAGTTCTTC

d_call: TRBD1
clone_size: -
v_call: TRBV4-2
j_call: TRBJ2-2
cdr3_aa: CASSLSGGARAGELFF
cdr3_nt: TGTGCCAGCAGCCTATCAGGGGGCGCACGGGCCGGGGAGCTGTTTTTT

d_call: TRBD2
clone_size: -
v_call: TRBV7-2
j_call: TRBJ2-5
cdr3_aa: CASSSGRASETQYF
cdr3_nt: TGTGCCAGCAGCAGCGGGAGGGCTTCAGAGACCCAGTACTTC

d_call: -
clone_size: -
v_call: TRBV19
j_call: TRBJ2-3
cdr3_aa: CASSPAEAGADTQYF
cdr3_nt: TGTGCCAGTAGTCCGGCCGAAGCGGGTGCAGATACGCAGTATTTT

d_call: -
clone_size: -
v_call: TRBV6-4
j_call: TRBJ2-2
cdr3_aa: CASMMGPNTGELFF
cdr3_nt: TGTGCCAGCATGATGGGGCCGAACACCGGGGAGCTGTTTTTT

d_call: TRBD1
clone_size: -
v_call: TRBV7-2
j_call: TRBJ1-3
cdr3_aa: CASSRDRASGNTIYF
cdr3_nt: TGTGCCAGCAGCAGGGACAGGGCCTCTGGAAACACCATATATTTT

d_call: TRBD1
clone_size: -
v_call: TRBV5-5
j_call: TRBJ1-1
cdr3_aa: CASSFRGAPEAFF
cdr3_nt: TGTGCCAGCAGCTTCAGGGGGGCACCTGAAGCTTTCTTT

d_call: -
clone_size: once
v_call: TRBV11-3
j_call: TRBJ2-1
cdr3_aa: CASSPLRGNEQFF
cdr3_nt: TGTGCCAGCAGCCCCCTCCGGGGCAATGAGCAGTTCTTC

d_call: TRBD2
clone_size: -
v_call: TRBV7-9
j_call: TRBJ2-2
cdr3_aa: CASSSPTSGGTGELFF
cdr3_nt: TGTGCCAGCAGCTCCCCGACTAGCGGGGGGACCGGGGAGCTGTTTTTT

d_call: -
clone_size: -
v_call: TRBV6-5
j_call: TRBJ2-7
cdr3_aa: CASSYSSSGPYEQYF
cdr3_nt: TGTGCCAGCAGTTACTCATCCTCAGGGCCCTACGAGCAGTACTTC

d_call: -
clone_size: -
v_call: TRBV13
j_call: TRBJ2-3
cdr3_aa: CASSSFFSGYNTDTQYF
cdr3_nt: TGTGCCAGCAGCTCCTTTTTCAGCGGGTATAACACAGATACGCAGTATTTT

d_call: TRBD1
clone_size: -
v_call: TRBV5-4
j_call: TRBJ2-1
cdr3_aa: CASSSWTGGTYNEQFF
cdr3_nt: TGTGCCAGCAGCTCCTGGACAGGGGGTACCTACAATGAGCAGTTCTTC

d_call: TRBD2
clone_size: -
v_call: TRBV2
j_call: TRBJ2-7
cdr3_aa: CASTLPQGGRYEQYF
cdr3_nt: TGTGCCAGCACCTTGCCGCAGGGAGGGCGCTACGAGCAGTACTTC

d_call: TRBD1
clone_size: -
v_call: TRBV29-1
j_call: TRBJ2-7
cdr3_aa: CSVEGQGADEQYF
cdr3_nt: TGCAGCGTCGAGGGCCAGGGGGCGGACGAGCAGTACTTC

d_call: -
clone_size: -
v_call: TRBV12-5
j_call: TRBJ1-3
cdr3_aa: CASGLVSNTIYF
cdr3_nt: TGTGCTAGTGGTTTGGTATCTAACACCATATATTTT

d_call: -
clone_size: -
v_call: TRBV3-1/TRBV3-2
j_call: TRBJ1-1
cdr3_aa: CASRRGASAEAFF
cdr3_nt: TGTGCCAGCAGGCGGGGGGCCTCTGCTGAAGCTTTCTTT

d_call: TRBD2
clone_size: -
v_call: TRBV6-5
j_call: TRBJ2-1
cdr3_aa: CASSPLADYNEQFF
cdr3_nt: TGTGCCAGCAGCCCCCTAGCGGACTACAATGAGCAGTTCTTC

d_call: -
clone_size: -
v_call: TRBV21-1
j_call: TRBJ2-2
cdr3_aa: CARNKQGARTGELFF
cdr3_nt: TGTGCCAGGAACAAACAGGGGGCGCGCACCGGGGAGCTGTTTTTT

d_call: TRBD1
clone_size: -
v_call: TRBV11-3
j_call: TRBJ2-1
cdr3_aa: CASSLERDSHEQFF
cdr3_nt: TGTGCCAGCAGCTTAGAACGGGACAGCCATGAGCAGTTCTTC

d_call: -
clone_size: -
v_call: TRBV7-2
j_call: TRBJ2-5
cdr3_aa: CASSLQETQYF
cdr3_nt: TGTGCCAGCAGCTTACAGGAGACCCAGTACTTC

d_call: -
clone_size: -
v_call: TRBV21-1
j_call: TRBJ2-7
cdr3_aa: CASSKLGVYEQYF
cdr3_nt: TGTGCCAGCAGCAAACTAGGGGTGTACGAGCAGTACTTC

d_call: -
clone_size: -
v_call: TRBV15
j_call: TRBJ1-5
cdr3_aa: CATRSGGRSNQPQHF
cdr3_nt: TGTGCCACCAGATCCGGCGGGCGATCCAATCAGCCCCAGCATTTT

d_call: -
clone_size: -
v_call: TRBV19
j_call: TRBJ2-1
cdr3_aa: CASIQQAGQKYNEQFF
cdr3_nt: TGTGCCAGTATTCAACAGGCCGGACAGAAATACAATGAGCAGTTCTTC

d_call: TRBD2
clone_size: -
v_call: TRBV11-2
j_call: TRBJ2-1
cdr3_aa: CASSLGSGGPVYNEQFF
cdr3_nt: TGTGCCAGCAGCTTAGGGTCGGGAGGGCCGGTCTACAATGAGCAGTTCTTC

d_call: -
clone_size: -
v_call: TRBV19
j_call: TRBJ1-6
cdr3_aa: CASTGSYNSPLHF
cdr3_nt: TGTGCCAGTACAGGGTCCTATAATTCACCCCTCCACTTT

d_call: -
clone_size: once
v_call: TRBV11-3
j_call: TRBJ1-4
cdr3_aa: CASSSRLNEKLFF
cdr3_nt: TGTGCCAGCAGCAGCAGACTTAATGAAAAACTGTTTTTT

d_call: -
clone_size: -
v_call: TRBV5-6
j_call: TRBJ2-5
cdr3_aa: CASSWQNQETQYF
cdr3_nt: TGTGCCAGCAGCTGGCAGAACCAAGAGACCCAGTACTTC

d_call: TRBD2
clone_size: -
v_call: TRBV5-1
j_call: TRBJ2-3
cdr3_aa: CASSLRTSGTDTQYF
cdr3_nt: TGCGCCAGCAGCTTAAGGACTAGCGGCACAGATACGCAGTATTTT

d_call: -
clone_size: -
v_call: TRBV2
j_call: TRBJ2-4
cdr3_aa: CASSVTGGLDIQYF
cdr3_nt: TGTGCCAGCAGTGTCACGGGGGGCTTGGACATTCAGTACTTC

d_call: TRBD1
clone_size: -
v_call: TRBV4-3
j_call: TRBJ1-6
cdr3_aa: CASSFRDSLNSPLHF
cdr3_nt: TGCGCCAGCAGCTTCCGGGACAGCTTAAATTCACCCCTCCACTTT

d_call: -
clone_size: -
v_call: TRBV30
j_call: TRBJ1-6
cdr3_aa: CAWSAGGDSPLHF
cdr3_nt: TGTGCCTGGAGTGCGGGGGGGGATTCACCCCTCCACTTT

d_call: -
clone_size: -
v_call: TRBV11-1
j_call: TRBJ2-3
cdr3_aa: CASSNPGSRTDTQYF
cdr3_nt: TGTGCCAGCAGTAATCCGGGTTCCCGCACAGATACGCAGTATTTT

d_call: TRBD1
clone_size: -
v_call: TRBV5-1
j_call: TRBJ1-1
cdr3_aa: CASSLGTGAEAFF
cdr3_nt: TGCGCCAGCAGCCTAGGGACAGGCGCTGAAGCTTTCTTT

d_call: TRBD2
clone_size: -
v_call: TRBV14
j_call: TRBJ2-7
cdr3_aa: CASSQLAGGTYEQYF
cdr3_nt: TGTGCCAGCAGCCAACTAGCGGGAGGGACCTACGAGCAGTACTTC

d_call: -
clone_size: few
v_call: TRBV11-2
j_call: TRBJ2-2
cdr3_aa: CASSAGQTNTGELFF
cdr3_nt: TGTGCCAGCAGCGCCGGACAAACGAACACCGGGGAGCTGTTTTTT

d_call: -
clone_size: -
v_call: TRBV7-2
j_call: TRBJ1-2
cdr3_aa: CASSFFREGYGYTF
cdr3_nt: TGTGCCAGCAGCTTCTTCAGGGAAGGGTATGGCTACACCTTC

d_call: -
clone_size: -
v_call: TRBV6-2/TRBV6-3
j_call: TRBJ1-5
cdr3_aa: CASSYSKGSRDQPQHF
cdr3_nt: TGTGCCAGCAGTTACTCAAAAGGTTCGCGGGATCAGCCCCAGCATTTT

d_call: TRBD2
clone_size: once
v_call: TRBV3-1/TRBV3-2
j_call: TRBJ2-5
cdr3_aa: CASSPGGGRSQETQYF
cdr3_nt: TGTGCCAGCAGCCCCGGGGGCGGGAGGTCTCAAGAGACCCAGTACTTC

d_call: -
clone_size: -
v_call: TRBV7-3
j_call: TRBJ2-1
cdr3_aa: CASSSDYYNEQFF
cdr3_nt: TGTGCCAGCAGCTCGGACTATTACAATGAGCAGTTCTTC

d_call: -
clone_size: few
v_call: TRBV27
j_call: TRBJ1-1
cdr3_aa: CASSPGLAGTEAFF
cdr3_nt: TGTGCCAGCAGCCCCGGGCTGGCGGGCACTGAAGCTTTCTTT

d_call: TRBD1
clone_size: -
v_call: TRBV6-5
j_call: TRBJ2-1
cdr3_aa: CASSSGQGMNEQFF
cdr3_nt: TGTGCCAGCAGCTCGGGACAGGGGATGAATGAGCAGTTCTTC

d_call: -
clone_size: -
v_call: TRBV19
j_call: TRBJ2-7
cdr3_aa: CASSPQGYEQYF
cdr3_nt: TGTGCCAGTAGTCCCCAGGGTTACGAGCAGTACTTC

d_call: -
clone_size: -
v_call: TRBV4-1
j_call: TRBJ1-2
cdr3_aa: CASSQAETGAYGYTF
cdr3_nt: TGCGCCAGCAGCCAAGCGGAGACAGGTGCCTATGGCTACACCTTC

d_call: -
clone_size: -
v_call: TRBV6-5
j_call: TRBJ2-5
cdr3_aa: CASRMGGPETQYF
cdr3_nt: TGTGCCAGCAGGATGGGGGGGCCGGAGACCCAGTACTTC